The rows below give T cell receptor beta chains drawn from one sample of a study of control samples from healthy donors and cancer patients. TCRdb's copy holds only in-frame clones and misses some; the assay was immunoSEQ multiplex PCR. Here the sample spans around 94,000 clones, more than 80% being singletons. Sequencing was performed on blood. These receptors originate from a woman aged 30 to 39 in good health. Both conserved end residues are part of each CDR3. Fields, in order: CDR3 protein, CDR3 DNA, D gene, clone size, V gene, J gene. A D gene is named only where the DNA matches it firmly. Not all rows give a size; the values are once, few, many and, for expanded clones, a class.

cdr3_aa: CASSPGTGATYEQYF
cdr3_nt: TGTGCCAGCAGTCCCGGGACAGGAGCGACCTACGAGCAGTACTTC
d_call: TRBD1
clone_size: once
v_call: TRBV27
j_call: TRBJ2-7

cdr3_aa: CASSYSLTGNSPLHF
cdr3_nt: TGTGCCAGCAGTTACTCGTTAACGGGAAATTCACCCCTCCACTTT
d_call: .
clone_size: .
v_call: TRBV6-5
j_call: TRBJ1-6

cdr3_aa: CASSEAGTGGRNEQFF
cdr3_nt: TGTGCCAGCAGTGAAGCTGGGACAGGGGGAAGAAATGAGCAGTTCTTC
d_call: TRBD1
clone_size: .
v_call: TRBV6-1
j_call: TRBJ2-1

cdr3_aa: CAWSPPGRDYGYTF
cdr3_nt: TGTGCCTGGAGCCCACCGGGACGGGACTATGGCTACACCTTC
d_call: .
clone_size: .
v_call: TRBV30
j_call: TRBJ1-2

cdr3_aa: CASSLSNLGRTNNYGYTF
cdr3_nt: TGTGCCAGCAGCCTATCAAATCTTGGACGGACGAATAACTATGGCTACACCTTC
d_call: .
clone_size: .
v_call: TRBV28
j_call: TRBJ1-2

cdr3_aa: CASNREGQGNEKLFF
cdr3_nt: TGTGCCAGCAACAGAGAGGGACAGGGGAATGAAAAACTGTTTTTT
d_call: TRBD1
clone_size: once
v_call: TRBV6-5
j_call: TRBJ1-4

cdr3_aa: CASSYSGSETQYF
cdr3_nt: TGTGCCAGCAGTTATTCCGGGAGTGAGACCCAGTACTTC
d_call: .
clone_size: .
v_call: TRBV6-5
j_call: TRBJ2-5

cdr3_aa: CASFSVDSPLHF
cdr3_nt: TGTGCCAGTTTTTCGGTGGATTCACCCCTCCACTTT
d_call: .
clone_size: .
v_call: TRBV28
j_call: TRBJ1-6

cdr3_aa: CASSAQGSPLHF
cdr3_nt: TGTGCCAGCAGTGCCCAGGGTTCACCCCTCCACTTT
d_call: .
clone_size: .
v_call: TRBV25-1
j_call: TRBJ1-6

cdr3_aa: CASSLVSGGPNIQYF
cdr3_nt: TGTGCCAGCAGCTTAGTGAGCGGGGGCCCAAACATTCAGTACTTC
d_call: TRBD2
clone_size: .
v_call: TRBV11-1
j_call: TRBJ2-4

cdr3_aa: CASRHGTGGAGSNQPQHF
cdr3_nt: TGTGCCAGCAGGCATGGGACAGGGGGCGCGGGTAGCAATCAGCCCCAGCATTTT
d_call: TRBD1
clone_size: once
v_call: TRBV4-2
j_call: TRBJ1-5

cdr3_aa: CASREQTYQPQHF
cdr3_nt: TGTGCCAGCAGAGAACAGACCTATCAGCCCCAGCATTTT
d_call: .
clone_size: .
v_call: TRBV6-6
j_call: TRBJ1-5

cdr3_aa: CASSYQGGSNQPQHF
cdr3_nt: TGTGCCAGCAGTTATCAGGGTGGGAGCAATCAGCCCCAGCATTTT
d_call: .
clone_size: .
v_call: TRBV6-6
j_call: TRBJ1-5

cdr3_aa: CSVSSRLGGYTF
cdr3_nt: TGCAGCGTTTCTTCAAGGCTTGGGGGCTACACCTTC
d_call: .
clone_size: .
v_call: TRBV29-1
j_call: TRBJ1-2

cdr3_aa: CASSESRGRNTIYF
cdr3_nt: TGTGCCAGCAGTGAATCAAGGGGACGAAACACCATATATTTT
d_call: .
clone_size: .
v_call: TRBV6-1
j_call: TRBJ1-3

cdr3_aa: CASSQDSGTGRWYSNQPQHF
cdr3_nt: TGCGCCAGCAGCCAAGATTCGGGGACAGGGCGTTGGTATAGCAATCAGCCCCAGCATTTT
d_call: TRBD1
clone_size: .
v_call: TRBV4-1
j_call: TRBJ1-5

cdr3_aa: CASKTGGETQYF
cdr3_nt: TGTGCCAGCAAGACAGGGGGCGAGACCCAGTACTTC
d_call: TRBD1
clone_size: once
v_call: TRBV6-6
j_call: TRBJ2-5

cdr3_aa: CASSLGEEETQYF
cdr3_nt: TGCGCCAGCAGCTTGGGGGAGGAAGAGACCCAGTACTTC
d_call: .
clone_size: .
v_call: TRBV5-1
j_call: TRBJ2-5

cdr3_aa: CASSLDRGEETQYF
cdr3_nt: TGCGCCAGCAGCTTGGACAGGGGGGAAGAGACCCAGTACTTC
d_call: TRBD1
clone_size: .
v_call: TRBV5-1
j_call: TRBJ2-5

cdr3_aa: CASSLGRDTEAFF
cdr3_nt: TGTGCCAGCAGTCTTGGACGGGACACTGAAGCTTTCTTT
d_call: .
clone_size: once
v_call: TRBV27
j_call: TRBJ1-1

cdr3_aa: CASSPSSTVTRGTQYF
cdr3_nt: TGTGCCAGCAGTCCCTCCTCGACGGTTACTAGGGGGACCCAGTACTTC
d_call: .
clone_size: .
v_call: TRBV27
j_call: TRBJ2-5

cdr3_aa: CASSPSRGTGTEAFF
cdr3_nt: TGTGCCAGCAGCCCAAGTCGAGGGACAGGCACTGAAGCTTTCTTT
d_call: TRBD1
clone_size: .
v_call: TRBV11-3
j_call: TRBJ1-1

cdr3_aa: CASSEQGRSGNTIYF
cdr3_nt: TGTGCCAGCAGCGAGCAAGGCCGCTCTGGAAACACCATATATTTT
d_call: .
clone_size: .
v_call: TRBV11-1
j_call: TRBJ1-3

cdr3_aa: CASSQFIGDQPQHF
cdr3_nt: TGTGCCAGCAGCCAATTCATAGGTGATCAGCCCCAGCATTTT
d_call: .
clone_size: .
v_call: TRBV3-1/TRBV3-2
j_call: TRBJ1-5

cdr3_aa: CASSPSYTKAFF
cdr3_nt: TGTGCCAGCAGTCCCAGTTATACTAAAGCTTTCTTT
d_call: .
clone_size: once
v_call: TRBV28
j_call: TRBJ1-1

cdr3_aa: CASSYSMARTETQYF
cdr3_nt: TGTGCCAGCAGTTACTCGATGGCGAGGACGGAGACCCAGTACTTC
d_call: .
clone_size: .
v_call: TRBV6-5
j_call: TRBJ2-5

cdr3_aa: CASSESVGTNEKLFF
cdr3_nt: TGTGCCAGCAGTGAATCGGTAGGAACTAATGAAAAACTGTTTTTT
d_call: .
clone_size: .
v_call: TRBV6-1
j_call: TRBJ1-4

cdr3_aa: CASSETRTARDGYTF
cdr3_nt: TGCGCCAGCAGTGAGACCAGGACCGCCCGCGACGGCTACACCTTC
d_call: .
clone_size: few
v_call: TRBV10-2
j_call: TRBJ1-2

cdr3_aa: CATSSTGTAYQPQHF
cdr3_nt: TGTGCCACCAGCAGCACCGGGACAGCTTATCAGCCCCAGCATTTT
d_call: TRBD1
clone_size: .
v_call: TRBV15
j_call: TRBJ1-5

cdr3_aa: CASKVRGNQNTQYF
cdr3_nt: TGTGCCAGCAAGGTGAGGGGTAACCAAAATACGCAGTATTTT
d_call: .
clone_size: .
v_call: TRBV28
j_call: TRBJ2-3

cdr3_aa: CASSHPGTEAFF
cdr3_nt: TGTGCCAGCTCACACCCCGGTACTGAAGCTTTCTTT
d_call: .
clone_size: .
v_call: TRBV18
j_call: TRBJ1-1

cdr3_aa: CASANHRGQGLNYGYTF
cdr3_nt: TGTGCCAGTGCCAACCATCGGGGGCAGGGCCTAAACTATGGCTACACCTTC
d_call: .
clone_size: once
v_call: TRBV19
j_call: TRBJ1-2

cdr3_aa: CASSNTGPGNTGELFF
cdr3_nt: TGCGCCAGCAGCAACACCGGTCCCGGCAACACCGGGGAGCTGTTTTTT
d_call: .
clone_size: .
v_call: TRBV5-1
j_call: TRBJ2-2

cdr3_aa: CASSNRVVSPLHF
cdr3_nt: TGTGCCAGTTCAAACAGGGTTGTCTCACCCCTCCACTTT
d_call: .
clone_size: .
v_call: TRBV2
j_call: TRBJ1-6

cdr3_aa: CASSIDRTAGGYTF
cdr3_nt: TGTGCCAGTAGTATTGACAGAACCGCTGGTGGCTACACCTTC
d_call: .
clone_size: .
v_call: TRBV19
j_call: TRBJ1-2

cdr3_aa: CASSQDWGQGYTF
cdr3_nt: TGTGCCAGCAGCCAAGATTGGGGACAGGGCTACACCTTC
d_call: TRBD1
clone_size: .
v_call: TRBV14
j_call: TRBJ1-2

cdr3_aa: CASSRLSITNEKLFF
cdr3_nt: TGTGCCAGTAGCAGGCTTTCTATTACTAATGAAAAACTGTTTTTT
d_call: .
clone_size: .
v_call: TRBV19
j_call: TRBJ1-4

cdr3_aa: CASSESDRLNQPQHF
cdr3_nt: TGTGCCAGCAGCGAGTCGGACAGGCTTAATCAGCCCCAGCATTTT
d_call: TRBD1
clone_size: .
v_call: TRBV28
j_call: TRBJ1-5

cdr3_aa: CASSLVQGASYEQYF
cdr3_nt: TGCGCCAGCAGCTTGGTGCAGGGGGCTTCCTACGAGCAGTACTTC
d_call: TRBD1
clone_size: .
v_call: TRBV5-1
j_call: TRBJ2-7

cdr3_aa: CASSQEGFMNTEAFF
cdr3_nt: TGTGCCAGCAGCCAAGAAGGGTTCATGAACACTGAAGCTTTCTTT
d_call: .
clone_size: .
v_call: TRBV3-1/TRBV3-2
j_call: TRBJ1-1